This T cell receptor (beta chain) was observed in a study of cytomegalovirus exposure and HLA in healthy donors. Study-wide context: A later analysis reported the same platform for the 120 validation repertoires and the roughly 700 first-cohort repertoires. General study findings and limits: A list of approximately 150 TCR beta chains associated with cytomegalovirus was given. First-cohort TCR clusters were later found to tend to co-occur in the 90 to 150 validation repertoires. Rarity characterized most TCR sequences, yet some public TCRs appeared in many donors.

In regard to this clone: Antigen unknown.

The V and J ends lost 5 bases and 4 bases respectively, with 9 bases between them. Germline-derived CDR1 and CDR2 are SEHNR and FQNEAQ (reference sequence). There are 13 residues in the CDR3. TCRdb's copy holds only in-frame clones and misses some; the assay was immunoSEQ multiplex PCR. The data show roughly 250,000 clones, 80% to 90% seen once. The V and J genes are TRBV7-9 and TRBJ1-3; the D is unclear. Source material: PBMCs. The sequence was obtained from a man aged 18-30 years in good health and CMV-seronegative. Here the CDR3 reads CASSARRGNTIYF. DNA for the CDR3: TGTGCCAGCAGCGCGCGGAGGGGAAACACCATATATTTT.